The sequence of this T cell receptor (beta chain) was determined in a study of OX40 agonist ivuxolimab in advanced cancers. CDR3 length: 19 amino acids. Per the germline V gene, CDR1 is SGHRS and CDR2 is YFSETQ. Trimming stripped 4 bases from V and 4 bases from J, with 24 bases between. This table comes from immunoSEQ multiplex PCR, and its TCRdb copy is limited to in-frame clones, with some not included. The sample holds roughly 97,000 clones, around nine tenths seen once. The J gene is TRBJ2-6, the V gene TRBV5-1, with D perhaps assigned TRBD1 or TRBD2 (5 bases each). The sequence derives from an adult with an advanced solid tumor such as melanoma, head and neck, liver or kidney cancer. Sequences were derived from CD4+ or CD8+ T cells sorted from blood, sampled in a trial of the OX40 agonist ivuxolimab. The CDR3 loop is CASSGGRGPQAAGANVLTF. In DNA form, the CDR3 reads TGCGCCAGCAGCGGGGGAAGAGGTCCTCAGGCAGCGGGGGCCAACGTCCTGACTTTC.